Each of the 20 T cell receptor beta chains below was sequenced from the same sample in a study of blood T cell repertoires in COVID-19. The table came from immunoSEQ multiplex PCR; TCRdb's copy has only in-frame clones and leaves some out. The sample records under 250,000 clones, approximately 81% being singletons. The sample consisted of peripheral blood. The receptors derive from a man in his fifties or sixties who had recovered from COVID-19.

V and J are TRBV11-2 and TRBJ2-1, with a weak D call TRBD1 (6 bases). CDR3 size: 14 residues. V lost 2 bases and J 4 bases, leaving 9 bases between the germline ends. The germline V gene has CDR1 SGHAT and CDR2 FQNNGV. CDR3 in DNA: TGTGCCAGCAGCTTACCGGACAGATACAATGAGCAGTTCTTC. Translation gives CASSLPDRYNEQFF. Looking up the rest from reference TRBV11-2 and TRBJ2-1 gives the full variable domain: EAGVAQSPRYKIIEKRQSVAFWCNPISGHATLYWYQQILGQGPKLLIQFQNNGVVDDSQLPKDRFSAERLKGVDSTLKIQPAKLEDSAVYLCASSLPDRYNEQFFGPGTRLTVL.

The rearrangement uses TRBV28 and TRBJ1-1; 11 bases match TRBD1. CDR1 is MDHEN, CDR2 SYDVKM, per germline. The V gene end was trimmed by 9 bases and the J gene end by 7 bases; junction bases not matched to a gene: 10. This CDR3 has 14 residues. The DNA of the CDR3 is TGTGCCAGTAGAACGGACAGGGGGCGGGGTGAAGCTTTCTTT. Translated, it gives CASRTDRGRGEAFF.

V is TRBV3-1 (or the pseudogene TRBV3-2) and J is TRBJ2-6, with D perhaps matching TRBD1 (6 bases). This CDR3 region has 16 residues. The V gene's germline CDR1 is LGHDT and CDR2 YNNKEL (reference sequence). V was trimmed by 9 bases and J by 0 bases, leaving 15 bases between them. CDR3 DNA: TGTGCCAGTGAGAACGGACAGATCTCTGGGGCCAACGTCCTGACTTTC. Translated: CASENGQISGANVLTF.

The V and J genes are TRBV28 and TRBJ1-5, with D tentatively TRBD1 (6 bases). This CDR3 comprises 14 residues. Germline V gene sequence: CDR1 MDHEN, CDR2 SYDVKM. V lost 5 bases and J 4 bases, leaving 12 bases between the germline ends. The chain's CDR3 is CASSPSTGNQPQHF. The CDR3 DNA reads as TGTGCCAGCAGTCCTAGCACAGGGAATCAGCCCCAGCATTTT.

The chain links TRBV6-4 to TRBJ2-2; 8 nucleotides align to TRBD2. The CDR3 loop spans 16 amino acids. Germline V gene sequence: CDR1 MRHNA, CDR2 SNTAGT. The V segment lost 4 bases and the J segment 0 bases; nucleotides outside the gene matches: 4. The CDR3 reads CASSALSGANTGELFF. The CDR3 nucleotides are TGTGCCAGCAGTGCCCTTAGCGGGGCGAACACCGGGGAGCTGTTTTTT.

The gene calls are TRBV27 and TRBJ2-1; D remains unclear. The germline V gene has CDR1 MNHEY and CDR2 SMNVEV (reference sequence). This CDR3 is 12 amino acids long. Between the trimmed V and J ends, which lost 5 bases and 4 bases, there was a span of 6 bases. In DNA form, the CDR3 reads TGTGCCAGCAGTCGCGTTTACAATGAGCAGTTCTTC. This translates into CASSRVYNEQFF.

This clone occurred a few times. The CDR3 is CASSPPDRAYEQYF. In nucleotides, the CDR3 is TGTGCCAGCAGTCCGCCGGACAGGGCCTACGAGCAGTACTTC. The chain recombines TRBV28 with TRBJ2-7; 8 bases agree with TRBD1. With 5 bases clipped from V and 2 bases from J, the junction kept 5 bases outside the gene matches. Germline V CDR1 and CDR2: MDHEN, SYDVKM. This CDR3 is built from 14 residues.

The chain combines TRBV2 with TRBJ2-4; perhaps TRBD1 as D (6 bases). Per germline, CDR1 SNHLY and CDR2 FYNNEI. Trimming left V 4 bases short and J 5 bases short, with 9 bases between. The CDR3 runs 13 residues. The CDR3 sequence: CASSVQGENIQYF. Here the CDR3 DNA reads TGTGCCAGCAGTGTACAGGGTGAAAACATTCAGTACTTC.

J is TRBJ2-1 and V is TRBV23-1; D is possibly TRBD2 (6 bases). TRBV23-1 is an open reading frame, and its role is uncertain. Trimming left V 0 bases short and J 6 bases short, with 15 bases between. The CDR3 length is 16 residues. CDR3 bases: TGCGCCAGCAGTCAATCTCTCCGGCTAGCGATCAATGAGCAGTTCTTC. This gives the protein CASSQSLRLAINEQFF.

The CDR3 sequence: CASSPDRASNQPQHF. DNA of the CDR3: TGTGCCAGCAGCCCCGACAGGGCGAGCAATCAGCCCCAGCATTTT. The chain uses TRBV27 and TRBJ1-5; TRBD1 matches 7 bases. This CDR3 is built from 15 residues. Germline CDR1 is MNHEY and CDR2 is SMNVEV (reference sequence). V gave up 6 bases and J gave up 1 base; unmatched junction bases: 6.

Comment on this clone: This sample includes further DNA sequences coding for the same CDR3. This chain joins TRBV24-1 and TRBJ1-5; D is uncertain. Germline CDR1 and CDR2: KGHDR and SFDVKD. There are 14 residues in the CDR3. The ends were cut back, 4 bases at V and 4 bases at J, with 10 bases in the middle. The CDR3 DNA reads as TGTGCCACCAGTGACAGCGGGCCTAATCAGCCCCAGCATTTT. Translating it yields CATSDSGPNQPQHF.

This chain links TRBV5-6 with TRBJ2-1; 10 bases match TRBD1. Germline lookup yields CDR1 SGHDT and CDR2 YYEEEE. The length of the CDR3 is 16 residues. The ends lost 4 bases at V and 3 bases at J; junction bases unmatched: 7. This CDR3 reads CASSGTGVKLYNEQFF. The CDR3, as DNA: TGTGCCAGCAGCGGGACAGGGGTCAAACTCTACAATGAGCAGTTCTTC.

The chain employs TRBV27 and TRBJ2-5, with D uncertain. The CDR3 has 13 residues. The germline CDR1 and CDR2 sequences are MNHEY and SMNVEV (reference sequence). V dropped 4 bases and J dropped 5 bases, with 11 bases sitting between them. CDR3 region: CASSSSGPETQYF. CDR3 in DNA: TGTGCCAGCAGTTCTTCTGGGCCGGAGACCCAGTACTTC.

This clone has a single count. This chain links TRBV5-6 with TRBJ1-5; maybe TRBD1 (5 bases). V lost 5 bases, J lost 7 bases, and 16 bases lay in between. From germline, CDR1 is SGHDT and CDR2 YYEEEE. This CDR3 has 14 residues. In DNA form, the CDR3 reads TGTGCCAGCAGTTTGATGGGGGGGAGGCAGCCCCAGCATTTT. Translated: CASSLMGGRQPQHF.

V gene TRBV5-1 combines with J gene TRBJ2-7, with 13 bases that match TRBD2. V was pared by 0 bases and J by 3 bases, with 6 bases of the junction left unmatched. The CDR3 has 17 amino acids. Germline CDR1 SGHRS, CDR2 YFSETQ. The CDR3 nucleotides are TGCGCCAGCAGCTTGGAATCGGGACTAGCGGGATTCTACGAGCAGTACTTC. It codes for CASSLESGLAGFYEQYF.

The chain employs TRBV6-5 and TRBJ1-6, with 7 positions matching TRBD1. Germline loops: CDR1 MNHEY, CDR2 SVGAGI. The CDR3 contains 14 residues. V lost 6 bases, J lost 5 bases, and 4 bases stayed unmatched. The CDR3 DNA follows: TGTGCCAGCAGCGCGGGACAGCATAATTCACCCCTCCACTTT. This encodes CASSAGQHNSPLHF.

The table lists this clone with a few counts. The V call is TRBV6-5, the J call TRBJ2-2; possible D gene TRBD2, 6 bases. Germline-derived CDR1 and CDR2 are MNHEY and SVGAGI. V was shortened by 4 bases and J by 7 bases, with 19 bases between the two germline ends. The CDR3 has 16 amino acids. The CDR3 DNA is TGTGCCAGCAGTTTTACTCGGGGGACCTCGATCGGGGAGCTGTTTTTT. Protein product: CASSFTRGTSIGELFF.

This clone was picked up a small number of times. The chain combines TRBV5-4 with TRBJ2-1, with 7 bases matching TRBD2. This CDR3 spans 13 amino acids. J gave up 5 bases and V 6 bases, and 5 bases lay outside the gene matches. Germline values: CDR1 SGHNT, CDR2 YYREEE (reference sequence). CDR3 nucleotides: TGTGCCAGCAACATTCTAGCGGACAATGAGCAGTTCTTC. It encodes CASNILADNEQFF.

The chain carries TRBV28 and TRBJ2-7, with D tentatively TRBD1 (5 bases). The V gene's germline CDR1 is MDHEN and CDR2 SYDVKM. Trimming removed 2 bases from V and 0 bases from J, with 11 bases in between. The length of the CDR3 is 15 residues. CDR3 residues: CASSLPGYSSYEQYF. The CDR3 nucleotides read TGTGCCAGCAGTTTACCAGGGTACAGCTCCTACGAGCAGTACTTC. The variable domain in full, with the rest retrieved from reference TRBV28 and TRBJ2-7, is DVKVTQSSRYLVKRTGEKVFLECVQDMDHENMFWYRQDPGLGLRLIYFSYDVKMKEKGDIPEGYSVSREKKERFSLILESASTNQTSMYLCASSLPGYSSYEQYFGPGTRLTVT.

This clone was seen a single time. This CDR3 is also generated by other DNA sequences in the sample. The chain links TRBV30 to TRBJ1-5, with a possible D match to TRBD1 (5 bases). The CDR3 covers 13 residues. Germline V gene lookup returns CDR1 GTSNPN and CDR2 SVGIG (reference sequence). V was clipped by 3 bases and J by 3 bases, with 9 bases between them. CDR3 region: CAWSPGVNQPQHF. CDR3 coding DNA: TGTGCCTGGAGCCCGGGGGTCAATCAGCCCCAGCATTTT. The complete variable domain, with remaining parts taken from reference TRBV30 and TRBJ1-5, reads SQTIHQWPATLVQPVGSPLSLECTVEGTSNPNLYWYRQAAGRGLQLLFYSVGIGQISSEVPQNLSASRPQDRQFILSSKKLLLSDSGFYLCAWSPGVNQPQHFGDGTRLSIL.